What follows is one TCR beta chain and its context. Resolution of symptoms, clearance, or two negative PCRs was present in recovered Cohort 3 donors. Per germline, CDR1 SGHNT and CDR2 YYREEE (reference sequence). The CDR3 covers 16 residues. V was cut by 0 bases and J by 5 bases, with 14 bases left in between. The data were obtained in a study of blood T cell repertoires in COVID-19. Under the authors' procedure: How many nucleated cells were present was estimated from reference gene primer amplification. This table comes from immunoSEQ multiplex PCR, and its TCRdb copy is limited to in-frame clones, with some not included. The V and J calls and clone size come from that table; D and trimming were worked out from the DNA. The data show some 270,000 clones, with more than 65% seen just once and roughly 3.1% held by the top ten.

What was sequenced was PBMCs or T cells enriched from blood (not recorded which). This chain joins TRBV5-4 and TRBJ2-2, with no clear D. The TCR originated in a man aged 50-59 years who had recovered from COVID-19. Written as DNA, the CDR3 is TGTGCCAGCAGCTTGGCCTCAGCCCCGAGGACCGGGGAGCTGTTTTTT. Protein product: CASSLASAPRTGELFF. The full variable domain, with the rest looked up from reference TRBV5-4 and TRBJ2-2, is ETGVTQSPTHLIKTRGQQVTLRCSSQSGHNTVSWYQQALGQGPQFIFQYYREEENGRGNFPPRFSGLQFPNYSSELNVNALELDDSALYLCASSLASAPRTGELFFGEGSRLTVL.